The clone carrying this TCR beta chain was seen a handful of times. Its matching antigen is unknown. Averaging approximately 0.11 L, one heparinised blood draw was given by each donor. This specimen belongs to a study of beta chain features in type 1 diabetes. Study-wide background: Patients shared similar age, gender and cell yields with healthy donors. Study-level points and caveats: TCRB CDR3s from Type 1 diabetes patients were moderately but significantly shorter in all four CD4+ subsets. In patients and controls equally, PCR might favor templates that are shorter.

The CDR3 runs 13 residues. Germline V CDR1 and CDR2: PRHDT, FYEKMQ (reference sequence). V was shortened by 8 bases and J by 7 bases, with 15 bases between the two germline ends. Reverse transcribing all isolated RNA meant expressed TCRB transcripts were sequenced. Here immunoSEQ multiplex PCR was the method, and the copy in TCRdb shows in-frame clones only, minus some. This sample has under 300,000 clones; approximately 15% occur once, and the top ten carry about 0.019%. The J gene is TRBJ2-1, the V gene TRBV13, with D tentatively TRBD1 (5 bases). This TCR was sampled from a man aged 25 to 40 with type 1 diabetes. The sequenced sample consisted of naive CD4+ T cells from blood. This chain's CDR3 is CASGAVGGNEQFF. The DNA for the CDR3 is TGTGCCAGCGGGGCCGTGGGCGGAAATGAGCAGTTCTTC.